The T cell receptor (beta chain) under discussion was sequenced for a study of T cell responses to AZD1222 COVID-19 vaccine. In the study overall: Samples with a second dose at about 4 or about 12 weeks were pooled together.

Only in-frame clones appear in the TCRdb table, and some are missing; sequencing was by immunoSEQ multiplex PCR. The sample gives approximately 100,000 clones, 91% of which show up once; under 5.5% is in the top ten. The study, taken as a whole, reports: An increase in Spike-specific TCR breadth and depth was observed after two AZD1222 doses. At baseline, seropositivity was found in only a handful of AZD1222 recipients. Sampling that yielded the repertoires occurred only after the peak T cell response.

Details on this clone: Its cognate antigen is unknown.

Trimming pared 3 bases from V and 8 bases from J, leaving 14 bases between. The germline V gene has CDR1 SGDLS and CDR2 YYNGEE. The CDR3 is 14 amino acids. This sequence originates from an adult in good health. The rearrangement joins TRBV9 to TRBJ2-2; D perhaps matches TRBD1 (6 bases). This material consisted of peripheral blood, taken on day 0 of AZD1222 vaccination. The CDR3 region has the DNA TGTGCCAGCAGCGCTGAGGACAGCGTTGGGGAGCTGTTTTTT. Its protein product is CASSAEDSVGELFF.